The rows below give T cell receptor beta chains drawn from one sample of a study of blood T cell repertoires in COVID-19. Produced via immunoSEQ multiplex PCR; TCRdb's table is partial and in-frame only. Here the sample spans tens of thousands of clones, around 90% being singletons. The specimen was peripheral blood. These receptors were obtained from a man aged 45 to 65 with acute or convalescent COVID-19. Both conserved end residues are part of each CDR3. A clone size is listed for some rows: how often the clone was seen (once, few, many), or a class if it is expanded.

v_gene,abundance,CDR3aa
TRBV7-6,-,CASSQDSWSSYEQYF
TRBV9,-,CASSVAGDYGYTF
TRBV2,-,CASSEGLAGRQETQYF
TRBV3-1/TRBV3-2,-,CASSGDGQSLYGYTF
TRBV30,once,CAWGDRGVSPLHF
TRBV5-1,-,CASSFRLSSYNEQFF
TRBV2,few,CASIRQVPGELFF
TRBV29-1,-,CSVGLGSGGTDTQYF
TRBV12-3/TRBV12-4,few,CASSLGAAYEQYF
TRBV5-5,-,CASSLAVSSYEQYF
TRBV25-1,-,CASRRSSSYEQYF
TRBV2,-,CASSAGLNTDTQYF
TRBV2,-,CASSADLGGSNQPQHF
TRBV2,-,CASKEITSGDTQYF
TRBV5-1,-,CASQTGDASPLHF
TRBV10-2,-,CASSEMDSSYEQYF
TRBV10-3,-,CASQPGTSGGEYNEQFF
TRBV29-1,few,CSVGTGLFTDTQYF
TRBV2,-,CASSELFNGGDGYTF
TRBV24-1,once,CATSDPRGKSGEQYF
TRBV10-3,-,CAISESGGFTDTQYF
TRBV5-4,-,CASSPPGLAGGSNEQFF
TRBV7-2,-,CASSSPRESLNTGELFF
TRBV23-1,once,CASSQLLNQVVHNEQFF
TRBV28,-,CASTGTQSNQPQHF
TRBV4-2,-,CASSHVSSPEQYF
TRBV11-2,-,CASSRQTGTGNFYEQYF
TRBV19,-,CASRQDRGQPQHF
TRBV3-1/TRBV3-2,-,CASSSIGGTGIEETQYF
TRBV20-1,-,CSASEVSRGTSYEQYF
TRBV7-8,-,CASSLTDYHPQHF
TRBV5-1,-,CASSKQGFGPNKGYNEQFF
TRBV20-1,-,CSASLLASYNEQFF
TRBV9,-,CASSVGTGGADTQYF
TRBV2,-,CASRGTGDQPQHF
TRBV12-5,-,CASGPGQRGVQETQYF
TRBV6-5,-,CASSTSREAGELFF
TRBV5-4,few,CASSPGQGNEKLFF
TRBV19,-,CASRTTSGGAHEQFF
TRBV5-1,once,CASSPQGLSYEQYF
TRBV30,-,CAGGANYGYTF
TRBV7-2,-,CASSYLAGQTYEQYF
TRBV19,-,CASSISYNTGELFF